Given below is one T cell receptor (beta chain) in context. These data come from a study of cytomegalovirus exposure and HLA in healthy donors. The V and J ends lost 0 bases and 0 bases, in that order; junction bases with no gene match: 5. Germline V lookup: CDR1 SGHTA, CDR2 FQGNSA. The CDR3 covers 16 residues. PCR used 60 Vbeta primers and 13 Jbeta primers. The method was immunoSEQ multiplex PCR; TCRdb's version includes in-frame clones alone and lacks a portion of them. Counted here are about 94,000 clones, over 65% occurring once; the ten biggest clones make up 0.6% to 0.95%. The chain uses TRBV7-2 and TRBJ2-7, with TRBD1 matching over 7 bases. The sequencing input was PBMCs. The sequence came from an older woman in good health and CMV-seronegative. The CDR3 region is CASSLAGTASSYEQYF. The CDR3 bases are TGTGCCAGCAGCTTAGCCGGGACAGCTTCCTCCTACGAGCAGTACTTC. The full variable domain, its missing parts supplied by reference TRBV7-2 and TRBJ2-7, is GAGVSQSPSNKVTEKGKDVELRCDPISGHTALYWYRQSLGQGLEFLIYFQGNSAPDKSGLPSDRFSAERTGGSVSTLTIQRTQQEDSAVYLCASSLAGTASSYEQYFGPGTRLTVT.